The clone carrying this T cell receptor beta chain came up many times. Its matching antigen is unknown. The junction departs from germline at one end; a sequencing error may be responsible. Amplification yielded TCR beta CDR3 regions, with RNA transcripts as the source. The primer set for the first-round RT-PCR of the TCR CDR3 was HTBI. TCRdb reprocessed the multiplex PCR reads with MiXCR, giving one entry per CDR3 protein. The sample comprises 360,000 or so distinct CDR3 sequences, less than 20% of which are singletons, and around 16% rests with the top ten. The CDR3 consists of 18 residues. Germline-derived CDR1 and CDR2 are LNHDA and SQIVND (reference sequence). This entry comes from a study of T cells in Graves' hyperthyroidism and ophthalmopathy. Study-level results: In simple terms, a model built on 13 V-J features told ophthalmopathy apart from stable hyperthyroidism.

In the ophthalmopathy cohort, Clinical Activity Score was at least 3, NOSPECS grade at least 4, and duration under 3 months. The PBMCs studied were ones that came from 8 to 10 ml fresh peripheral blood. Sequencing input: blood. V is TRBV19 and J is TRBJ2-6, with D possibly called TRBD1 or TRBD2 (5 bases each). The clonotype comes from a middle-aged woman with Graves' ophthalmopathy. CDR3 loop: CASSMRVGKAAGANALTF. The CDR3 DNA sequence: TGTGCCAGTAGTATGCGGGTTGGAAAGGCCGCTGGGGCCAACGCCCTGACTTTC.